This TCR beta chain comes out of a study of technical replicates of blood from a handful of donors. This clone occurred once. The CDR3 covers 16 residues. Trimming removed 4 bases from V and 2 bases from J, with 16 bases in between. Per germline, CDR1 SGHRS and CDR2 YFSETQ. Clones were sequenced by immunoSEQ multiplex PCR, and TCRdb holds only the in-frame ones, with some missing. The sample comprises about 82,000 clones, 95% to 96% of which are singletons, and 0.37% rests with the top ten. This chain joins TRBV5-1 and TRBJ2-1; D is unclear. The receptor comes from a human donor in good health. Sequenced input: T cells isolated from PBMCs. The CDR3 DNA follows: TGCGCCAGCAGCCAGGCCGCGAACTGGGCCTACAATGAGCAGTTCTTC. Residues: CASSQAANWAYNEQFF.